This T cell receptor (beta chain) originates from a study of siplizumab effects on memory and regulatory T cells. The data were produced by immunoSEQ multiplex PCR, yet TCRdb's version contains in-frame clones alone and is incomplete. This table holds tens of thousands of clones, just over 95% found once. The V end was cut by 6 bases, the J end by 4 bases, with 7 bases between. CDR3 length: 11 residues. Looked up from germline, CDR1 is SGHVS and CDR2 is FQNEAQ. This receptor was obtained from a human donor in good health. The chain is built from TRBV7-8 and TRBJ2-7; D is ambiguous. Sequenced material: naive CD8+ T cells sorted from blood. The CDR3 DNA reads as TGTGCCAGCAGTCCCGGGTACGAGCAGTACTTC. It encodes CASSPGYEQYF. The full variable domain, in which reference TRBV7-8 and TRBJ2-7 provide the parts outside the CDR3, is GAGVSQSPRYKVAKRGQDVALRCDPISGHVSLFWYQQALGQGPEFLTYFQNEAQLDKSGLPSDRFFAERPEGSVSTLKIQRTQQEDSAVYLCASSPGYEQYFGPGTRLTVT.